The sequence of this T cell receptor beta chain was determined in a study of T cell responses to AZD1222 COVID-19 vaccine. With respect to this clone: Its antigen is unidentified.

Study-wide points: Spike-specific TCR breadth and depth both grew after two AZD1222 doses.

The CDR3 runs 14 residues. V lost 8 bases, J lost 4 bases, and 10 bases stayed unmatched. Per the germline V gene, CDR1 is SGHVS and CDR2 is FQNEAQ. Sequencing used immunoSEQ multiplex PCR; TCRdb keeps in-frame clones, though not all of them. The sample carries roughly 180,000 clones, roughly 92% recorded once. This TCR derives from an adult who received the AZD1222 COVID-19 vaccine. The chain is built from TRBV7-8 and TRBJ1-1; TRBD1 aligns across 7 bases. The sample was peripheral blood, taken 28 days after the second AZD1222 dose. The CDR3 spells CASLFHTGATEAFF. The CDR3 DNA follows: TGTGCCAGCCTTTTCCATACAGGGGCCACTGAAGCTTTCTTT.